This T cell receptor (beta chain) is from a study of human T cells and chemical hapten exposure. Whole-study context: How much TCR each sample yielded varied, mostly because pooled library volumes differed slightly.

Unique molecular identifiers were affixed to discrete cDNA molecules within the library. Original methodology: Sequenced samples showed a median of around 93,000 TCRs each, with counts running from about 20,000 to 690,000. TCRdb reanalysed the RACE reads using MiXCR and keeps one entry per CDR3 protein. The V and J calls were not made by the authors but by TCRdb's processing. This sample has some 81,000 distinct CDR3 sequences, with around 9.4% found just once. A few counts support this clonotype. Noted time point: healthy volunteer bleed at 6 weeks. Whole blood that had not been fractionated was the source of extracted total RNA. This receptor was taken from a female donor in good health. Some clones in this sample may be carry-over from other donors' samples. The sequencing sample was made of whole blood.

CDR3 region: CASSSTPGTGYNEQFF. Here the CDR3 DNA reads TGTGCCAGCAGTTCTACTCCCGGGACAGGGTACAATGAGCAGTTCTTC. The chain links TRBV12-3 or TRBV12-4 to TRBJ2-1; 9 bases align to TRBD1. The CDR3 runs to 16 residues. V lost 4 bases and J lost 4; bases outside the gene matches: 8.